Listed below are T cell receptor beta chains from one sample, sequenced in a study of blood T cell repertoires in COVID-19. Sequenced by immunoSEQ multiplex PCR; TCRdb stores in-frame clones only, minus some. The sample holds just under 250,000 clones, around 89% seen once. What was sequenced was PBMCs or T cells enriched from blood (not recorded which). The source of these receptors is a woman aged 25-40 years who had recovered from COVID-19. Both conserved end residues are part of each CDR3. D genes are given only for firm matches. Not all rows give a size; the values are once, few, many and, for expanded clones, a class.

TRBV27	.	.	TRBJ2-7	CASSLAYEQYF	TGTGCCAGCAGTCTCGCCTACGAGCAGTACTTC
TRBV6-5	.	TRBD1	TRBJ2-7	CASRTGVRAYEQYF	TGTGCCAGCAGGACAGGGGTCAGGGCCTACGAGCAGTACTTC
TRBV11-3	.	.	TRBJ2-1	CASSNRQDNEQFF	TGTGCCAGCAGCAACCGACAGGACAATGAGCAGTTCTTC
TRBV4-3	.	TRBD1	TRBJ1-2	CASSREQGAVGGYTF	TGCGCCAGCAGCCGAGAACAGGGGGCTGTAGGGGGCTACACCTTC
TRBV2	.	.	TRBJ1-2	CASLRQRTEPYGYTF	TGTGCCAGCTTAAGGCAGAGGACAGAACCCTATGGCTACACCTTC
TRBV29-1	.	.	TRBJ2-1	CSVDDGAGRGNEQFF	TGCAGCGTTGACGACGGGGCAGGGAGGGGGAATGAGCAGTTCTTC
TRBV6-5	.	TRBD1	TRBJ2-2	CASSYGTGAPGELFF	TGTGCCAGCAGTTATGGGACAGGGGCCCCCGGGGAGCTGTTTTTT
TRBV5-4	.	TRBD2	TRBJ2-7	CASSLGLADAYEQYF	TGTGCCAGCAGCTTGGGACTAGCGGACGCCTACGAGCAGTACTTC
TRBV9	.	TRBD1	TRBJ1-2	CASSARVEQGHGYTF	TGTGCCAGCAGCGCACGGGTGGAACAGGGGCATGGCTACACCTTC
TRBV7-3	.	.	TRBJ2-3	CASSLGSRDTQYF	TGTGCCAGCAGCTTAGGAAGCAGGGATACGCAGTATTTT
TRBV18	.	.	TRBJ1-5	CASSETYSNQPQHF	TGTGCCAGCTCAGAAACATATAGCAATCAGCCCCAGCATTTT
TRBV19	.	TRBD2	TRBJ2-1	CASRESSGAYRYEQFF	TGTGCCAGTAGAGAGTCTAGCGGGGCCTACAGGTATGAGCAGTTCTTC
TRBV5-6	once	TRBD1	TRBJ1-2	CASSLRQGDGYTF	TGTGCCAGCAGCTTGAGACAGGGCGATGGCTACACCTTC
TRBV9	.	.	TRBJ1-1	CASSAVGGTEAFF	TGTGCCAGCAGCGCGGTGGGCGGGACTGAAGCTTTCTTT
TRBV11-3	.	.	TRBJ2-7	CASSPTGGYEQYF	TGTGCCAGCAGCCCGACAGGAGGATACGAGCAGTACTTC
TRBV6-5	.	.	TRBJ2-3	CASSFSGRPPDTQYF	TGTGCCAGCAGTTTTAGCGGACGGCCACCAGATACGCAGTATTTT
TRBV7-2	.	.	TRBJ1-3	CASSLQGNSGNTIYF	TGTGCCAGCAGCCTACAGGGCAACTCTGGAAACACCATATATTTT
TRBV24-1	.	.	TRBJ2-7	CATRGWGGEQYF	TGTGCCACCAGGGGCTGGGGCGGCGAGCAGTACTTC
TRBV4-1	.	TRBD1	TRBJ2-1	CASSQFLRDRSSYNEQFF	TGCGCCAGCAGCCAATTCCTGAGGGACAGGAGCTCCTACAATGAGCAGTTCTTC
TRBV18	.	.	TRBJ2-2	CASSPSSRELFF	TGTGCCAGCTCCCCCTCCTCCCGGGAGCTGTTTTTT
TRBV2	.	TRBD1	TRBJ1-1	CASSRDRGSKNTEAFF	TGTGCCAGCAGCCGGGACAGGGGAAGTAAAAACACTGAAGCTTTCTTT
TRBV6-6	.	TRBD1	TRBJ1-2	CASSPVPGQGSYGYTF	TGTGCCAGCAGCCCAGTACCGGGACAGGGGAGCTATGGCTACACCTTC
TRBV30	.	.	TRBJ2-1	CAWSGWGQGSYNEQFF	TGTGCCTGGAGTGGCTGGGGGCAGGGCTCCTACAATGAGCAGTTCTTC
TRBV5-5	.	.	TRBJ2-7	CASSPGGEEQYF	TGTGCCAGCAGTCCTGGAGGGGAGGAGCAGTACTTC
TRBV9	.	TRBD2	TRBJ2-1	CASSVVAGGGNEQFF	TGTGCCAGCAGCGTAGTAGCGGGAGGCGGCAATGAGCAGTTCTTC
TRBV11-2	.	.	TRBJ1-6	CASSPDRYNSPLHF	TGTGCCAGCAGCCCGGACAGATATAATTCACCCCTCCACTTT
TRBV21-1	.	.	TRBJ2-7	CASSKRPQGAYEQYF	TGTGCCAGCAGCAAAAGGCCACAGGGGGCCTACGAGCAGTACTTC
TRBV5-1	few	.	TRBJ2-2	CASSDTQPNTGELFF	TGCGCCAGCAGCGATACACAGCCGAACACCGGGGAGCTGTTTTTT
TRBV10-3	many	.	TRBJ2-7	CATEGDEQYF	TGTGCCACCGAAGGGGACGAGCAGTACTTC